This T cell receptor beta chain was obtained from a study of T cell repertoires in cytomegalovirus infection. This clonotype has only a few counts. V shed 6 bases, J shed 2 bases, and the junction held 7 bases outside the gene matches. The CDR3 loop spans 14 amino acids. Germline V gene data show CDR1 as DFQATT and CDR2 as SNEGSKA (reference sequence). TCRdb used MiXCR to reprocess the reads, holding one entry per CDR3 protein. Of approximately 200,000 distinct CDR3 sequences in the sample, about 23% are singletons; the top ten hold 15% to 20%. This receptor was taken from a human donor in good health (CMV status not recorded). Some clones in this sample may be carry-over from other donors' samples. The chain combines TRBV20-1 with TRBJ2-7; 10 bases agree with TRBD1. Sequencing was done on a sample of CD8+ T cells from PBMCs. CDR3 in amino acids: CSALRTGGTYEQYF. The CDR3 nucleotides read TGCAGTGCCCTTCGGACAGGGGGAACCTACGAGCAGTACTTC.